This is a list of T cell receptor beta chains from one sample in a study of blood T cells in healthy people across ages. TCRdb itself ran the 5' RACE reads through MiXCR, one entry per CDR3 protein. The profile shows about 620,000 distinct CDR3 sequences, 21% of them singletons. Sequences were obtained from blood. These receptors originate from a man in his 70s in good health. The CDR3 runs from the conserved cysteine through the conserved F or W. The D gene is left open where the match is weak. Clone size is shown for a subset of rows, as once, few, many or a class of expanded clone.

length	D	size	V	J	DNA	CDR3
14	TRBD1	few	TRBV5-1	TRBJ1-6	TGCGCCAGCAGCGCCGGGACAGGCGGATCACCCCTCCACTTT	CASSAGTGGSPLHF
14	NA	NA	TRBV9	TRBJ2-5	TGTGCCAGCAGCGTAGATGGTGTAGGGGAGACCCAGTACTTC	CASSVDGVGETQYF
13	NA	few	TRBV12-5	TRBJ2-2	TGTGCTAGTGGGACAGTGAACACCGGGGAGCTGTTTTTT	CASGTVNTGELFF
16	TRBD1	once	TRBV7-3	TRBJ2-3	TGTGCCAGCAGCGGCGGGACAGGGACTAGCACAGATACGCAGTATTTT	CASSGGTGTSTDTQYF
14	TRBD2	NA	TRBV20-1	TRBJ2-1	TGCAGTGCTAGTGTGGCGGGGGCCTACAATGAGCAGTTCTTC	CSASVAGAYNEQFF
14	NA	few	TRBV18	TRBJ1-6	TGTGCCAGCTCACCACAGGTTCACGATTCACCCCTCCACTTT	CASSPQVHDSPLHF
13	TRBD1	NA	TRBV29-1	TRBJ2-7	TGCAGCGTTGAATCGGCAGGGGGCTACGAGCAGTACTTC	CSVESAGGYEQYF
14	NA	few	TRBV4-3	TRBJ2-5	TGCGCCAGCAGCCAACAGACCAGAGGAGAGACCCAGTACTTC	CASSQQTRGETQYF
15	NA	few	TRBV14	TRBJ1-3	TGTGCCAGCAGCGAACAACTGGTATCTGGAAACACCATATATTTT	CASSEQLVSGNTIYF
13	NA	few	TRBV20-1	TRBJ2-1	TGCAGTGCCGGAGACCCGCCCTACAATGAGCAGTTCTTC	CSAGDPPYNEQFF
14	TRBD1	few	TRBV11-1	TRBJ2-7	TGTGCCAGCAGCCAGACAGGGGTGACCTACGAGCAGTACTTC	CASSQTGVTYEQYF
13	NA	many	TRBV9	TRBJ2-1	TGTGCCAGCAGCTTCCGGGGTTACAATGAGCAGTTCTTC	CASSFRGYNEQFF
15	NA	NA	TRBV7-9	TRBJ1-6	TGTGCCAGCAGCACCCAAACAGGGTCGGGCTCACCCCTCCACTTT	CASSTQTGSGSPLHF
14	NA	few	TRBV12-3/TRBV12-4	TRBJ1-2	TGTGCCAGCAGTTTTAATCAACAGGGTTTTGGCTACACCTTC	CASSFNQQGFGYTF
14	TRBD2	NA	TRBV6-2/TRBV6-3	TRBJ2-1	TGTGCCAGCAGGACTAGCAGGTTCGGCAATGAGCAGTTCTTC	CASRTSRFGNEQFF
12	TRBD1	NA	TRBV20-1	TRBJ2-5	TGCAGTGCTCTTGTGACAGGGGAGACCCAGTACTTC	CSALVTGETQYF
13	NA	many	TRBV15	TRBJ2-1	TGTGCCAGGGGACCGCCTCCCTACAATGAGCAGTTCTTC	CARGPPPYNEQFF
15	NA	NA	TRBV7-3	TRBJ1-1	TGTGCCAGCCAGAGGGAAGGCAGAATGAACACTGAAGCTTTCTTT	CASQREGRMNTEAFF
12	NA	NA	TRBV29-1	TRBJ2-1	TGCAGCGTGAAAACTGGGGGGAATGAGCAGTTCTTC	CSVKTGGNEQFF
16	TRBD2	many	TRBV4-1	TRBJ2-7	TGCGCCAGCAGCCGGTCCGGGACTAGCGGCACCTACGAGCAGTACTTC	CASSRSGTSGTYEQYF
12	NA	many	TRBV28	TRBJ1-2	TGTGCCAGCAGTTTAGCAAGCTATGGCTACACCTTC	CASSLASYGYTF
12	NA	few	TRBV12-3/TRBV12-4	TRBJ2-1	TGTGCCAGCAGTTTAGGGAGGGCCCAGGAGTTCTTC	CASSLGRAQEFF
14	NA	NA	TRBV12-3/TRBV12-4	TRBJ1-5	TGTGCCAGCAGTCCAGCGGCCCTCAACCAGCCCCAGCATTTT	CASSPAALNQPQHF
14	NA	NA	TRBV7-2	TRBJ2-1	TGTGCCAGCAGCCAAGGGACGCGCCAGGGTGAGCAGTTCTTC	CASSQGTRQGEQFF
14	NA	NA	TRBV6-2/TRBV6-3	TRBJ2-1	TGTGCCACCCGAGGTGCAGAATCCTACAATGAGCAGTTCTTC	CATRGAESYNEQFF
15	TRBD1	few	TRBV18	TRBJ2-4	TGTGCCAGCTCACCGACAGGGAAGGGCAAAAACATTCAGTACTTC	CASSPTGKGKNIQYF
12	NA	NA	TRBV12-3/TRBV12-4	TRBJ2-3	TGTGCCAGCAGCACAGAACAGGATACGCAGTATTTT	CASSTEQDTQYF
14	NA	few	TRBV9	TRBJ2-7	TGTGCCAGCAGCGTAGGGTCCCCCTCCTACGAGCAGTACTTC	CASSVGSPSYEQYF
15	NA	many	TRBV5-1	TRBJ2-3	TGCGCCAGCAGCCCCGGTGGAGGAGGCACAGATACGCAGTATTTT	CASSPGGGGTDTQYF
16	TRBD2	few	TRBV20-1	TRBJ2-1	TGCAGTGCCCATGGGACTAGCGGGATATCCTACAATGAGCAGTTCTTC	CSAHGTSGISYNEQFF